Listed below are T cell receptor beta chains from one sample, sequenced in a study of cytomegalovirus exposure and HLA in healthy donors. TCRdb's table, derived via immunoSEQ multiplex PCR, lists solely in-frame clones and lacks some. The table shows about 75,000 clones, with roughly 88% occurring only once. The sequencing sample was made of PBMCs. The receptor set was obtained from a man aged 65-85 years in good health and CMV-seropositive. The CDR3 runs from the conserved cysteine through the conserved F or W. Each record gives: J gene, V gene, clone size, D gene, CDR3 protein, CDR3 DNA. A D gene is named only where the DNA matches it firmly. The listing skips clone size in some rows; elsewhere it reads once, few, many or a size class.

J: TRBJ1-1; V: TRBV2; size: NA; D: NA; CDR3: CASSDSGNTEAFF; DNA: TGTGCCAGCAGTGACTCAGGGAACACTGAAGCTTTCTTT
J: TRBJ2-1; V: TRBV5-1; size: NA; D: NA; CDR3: CASSLVGGPYNEQFF; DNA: TGCGCCAGCAGCTTGGTGGGGGGACCCTACAATGAGCAGTTCTTC
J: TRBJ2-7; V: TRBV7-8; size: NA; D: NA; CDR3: CASSSPRVVAYEQYF; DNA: TGTGCCAGCAGCTCCCCTCGGGTAGTCGCCTACGAGCAGTACTTC
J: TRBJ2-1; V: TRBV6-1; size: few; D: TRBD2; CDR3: CASTGGREGYNEQFF; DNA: TGTGCCAGCACCGGCGGGCGGGAGGGCTACAATGAGCAGTTCTTC
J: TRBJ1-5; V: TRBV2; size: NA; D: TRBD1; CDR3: CASSEQGVGSNQPQHF; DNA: TGTGCCAGCAGTGAACAGGGGGTGGGCAGCAATCAGCCCCAGCATTTT
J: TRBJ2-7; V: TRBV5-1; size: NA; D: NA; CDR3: CASSSRGTLFGYEQYF; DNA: TGCGCCAGCAGCTCTCGGGGGACTTTGTTCGGCTACGAGCAGTACTTC
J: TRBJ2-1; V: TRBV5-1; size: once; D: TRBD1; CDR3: CASSPTLQTGVSNEQFF; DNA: TGCGCCAGCAGCCCCACCCTACAGACAGGGGTTTCAAATGAGCAGTTCTTC
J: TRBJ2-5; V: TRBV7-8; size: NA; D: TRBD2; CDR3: CASSQGLAGEAATQYF; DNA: TGTGCCAGCAGCCAGGGACTAGCGGGAGAGGCGGCGACCCAGTACTTC
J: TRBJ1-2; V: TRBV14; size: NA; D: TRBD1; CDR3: CASSQDYRGGYGYTF; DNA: TGTGCCAGCAGCCAAGATTACAGGGGGGGGTATGGCTACACCTTC
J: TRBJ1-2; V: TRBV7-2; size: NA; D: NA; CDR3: CASSFRLERHGYTF; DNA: TGTGCCAGCAGCTTTCGACTGGAGCGGCACGGCTACACCTTC
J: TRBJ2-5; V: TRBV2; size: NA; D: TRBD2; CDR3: CASSEGGGGETQYF; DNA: TGTGCCAGCAGTGAAGGCGGGGGGGGAGAGACCCAGTACTTC
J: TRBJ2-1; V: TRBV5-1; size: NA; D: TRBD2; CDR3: CASYRAPGLAGGYNEQFF; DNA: TGCGCCAGCTACCGGGCCCCGGGACTAGCGGGGGGTTACAATGAGCAGTTCTTC
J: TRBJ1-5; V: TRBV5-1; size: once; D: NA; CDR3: CASSPGQSNQPQHF; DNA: TGCGCCAGCAGCCCCGGACAAAGCAATCAGCCCCAGCATTTT
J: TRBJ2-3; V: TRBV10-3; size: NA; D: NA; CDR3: CATTGSNTDTQYF; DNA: TGTGCCACGACCGGGTCGAACACAGATACGCAGTATTTT
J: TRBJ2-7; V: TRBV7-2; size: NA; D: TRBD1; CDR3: CASSSGTGAYEQYF; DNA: TGTGCCAGCAGTTCCGGGACAGGAGCCTACGAGCAGTACTTC
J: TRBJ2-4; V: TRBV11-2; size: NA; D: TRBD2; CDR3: CASRRTSGDKNIQYF; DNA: TGTGCCAGCAGGCGGACTAGCGGGGATAAAAACATTCAGTACTTC
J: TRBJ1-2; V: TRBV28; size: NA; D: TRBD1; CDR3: CASSLSDRRVYGYTF; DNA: TGTGCCAGCAGTCTATCGGACAGGCGGGTATATGGCTACACCTTC
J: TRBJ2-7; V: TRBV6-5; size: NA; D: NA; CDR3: CASSYEDNGNYEQYF; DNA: TGTGCCAGCAGTTACGAGGACAACGGAAACTACGAGCAGTACTTC
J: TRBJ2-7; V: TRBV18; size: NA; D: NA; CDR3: CASSRSAVGEQYF; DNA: TGTGCCAGCTCCCGTTCGGCGGTCGGCGAGCAGTACTTC
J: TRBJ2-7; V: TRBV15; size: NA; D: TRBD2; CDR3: CATSRGGGSYEQYF; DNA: TGTGCCACCAGCAGAGGGGGCGGGAGCTACGAGCAGTACTTC
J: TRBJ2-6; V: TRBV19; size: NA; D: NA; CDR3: CASRPSANVLTF; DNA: TGTGCCAGTAGACCTAGTGCCAACGTCCTGACTTTC
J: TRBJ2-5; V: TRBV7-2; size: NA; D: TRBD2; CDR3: CASSLAGGRETQYF; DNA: TGTGCCAGCAGCTTAGCGGGAGGGAGGGAGACCCAGTACTTC
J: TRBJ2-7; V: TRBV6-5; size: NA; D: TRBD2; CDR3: CASSYLAGGNYEQYF; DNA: TGTGCCAGCAGTTACTTGGCGGGAGGGAACTACGAGCAGTACTTC
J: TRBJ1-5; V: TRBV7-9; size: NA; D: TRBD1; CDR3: CASSPGQGRMATQHF; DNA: TGTGCCAGCAGCCCGGGACAGGGGAGAATGGCAACCCAGCATTTT
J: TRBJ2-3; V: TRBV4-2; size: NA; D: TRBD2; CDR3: CASSQVKLADYTDTQYF; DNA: TGTGCCAGCAGCCAAGTAAAACTAGCGGATTACACAGATACGCAGTATTTT
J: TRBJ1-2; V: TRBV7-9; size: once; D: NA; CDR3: CASSFGPSYGYTF; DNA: TGTGCCAGCAGCTTTGGCCCTAGCTATGGCTACACCTTC
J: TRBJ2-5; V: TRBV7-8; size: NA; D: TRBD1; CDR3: CASSLAPGQGQETQYF; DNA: TGTGCCAGCAGCTTAGCGCCGGGACAGGGCCAAGAGACCCAGTACTTC
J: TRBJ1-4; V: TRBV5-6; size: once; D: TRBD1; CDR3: CASSLPGQAGNEKLFF; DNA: TGTGCCAGCAGCTTACCCGGACAGGCCGGTAATGAAAAACTGTTTTTT
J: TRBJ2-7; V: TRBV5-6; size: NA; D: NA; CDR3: CASSLQNEQYF; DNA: TGTGCCAGCAGCTTGCAAAACGAGCAGTACTTC
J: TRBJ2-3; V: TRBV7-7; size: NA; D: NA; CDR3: CASSQNLDSSDTQYF; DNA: TGTGCTAGCAGCCAAAACCTGGACAGTTCAGATACGCAGTATTTT
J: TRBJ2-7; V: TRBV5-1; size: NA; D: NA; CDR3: CASSLEGVSYEQYF; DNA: TGCGCCAGCAGCTTGGAGGGAGTTAGCTACGAGCAGTACTTC
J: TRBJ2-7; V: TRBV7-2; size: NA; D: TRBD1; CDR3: CASSLAQGAPYEQYF; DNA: TGTGCCAGCAGCTTAGCCCAGGGGGCACCCTACGAGCAGTACTTC
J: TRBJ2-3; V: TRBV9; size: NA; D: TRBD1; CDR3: CASSFGTGTSDTQYF; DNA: TGTGCCAGCAGCTTTGGGACAGGGACGTCGGATACGCAGTATTTT
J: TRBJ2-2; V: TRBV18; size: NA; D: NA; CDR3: CASSPPSVTGELFF; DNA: TGTGCCAGCTCACCACCGTCCGTCACCGGGGAGCTGTTTTTT
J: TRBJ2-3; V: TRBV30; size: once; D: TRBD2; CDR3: CAWTLAQAGLQYF; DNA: TGTGCCTGGACACTAGCCCAAGCGGGGTTGCAGTATTTT
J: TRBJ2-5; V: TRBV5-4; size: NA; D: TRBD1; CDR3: CASSADIGRGQETQYF; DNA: TGTGCCAGCAGCGCCGACATAGGCAGGGGGCAAGAGACCCAGTACTTC
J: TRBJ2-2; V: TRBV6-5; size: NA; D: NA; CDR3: CASRRAGELFF; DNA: TGTGCCAGCAGACGAGCCGGGGAGCTGTTTTTT
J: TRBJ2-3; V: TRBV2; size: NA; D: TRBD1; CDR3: CASRRDRVGSTDTQYF; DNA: TGTGCCAGCAGGAGGGACAGGGTAGGGAGCACAGATACGCAGTATTTT
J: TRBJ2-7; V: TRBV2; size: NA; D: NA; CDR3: CASRTGPYEQYF; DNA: TGTGCCAGCAGGACAGGCCCCTACGAGCAGTACTTC
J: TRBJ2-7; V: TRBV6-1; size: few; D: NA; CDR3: CASSERGSGYEQYF; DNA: TGTGCCAGCAGTGAAAGGGGGTCAGGCTACGAGCAGTACTTC
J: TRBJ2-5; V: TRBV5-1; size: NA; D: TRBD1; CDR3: CASSTGQGQETQYF; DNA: TGCGCCAGCAGCACCGGACAGGGGCAAGAGACCCAGTACTTC
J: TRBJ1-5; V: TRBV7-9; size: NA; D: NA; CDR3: CASSLDGTPNQPQHF; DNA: TGTGCCAGCAGCTTAGACGGGACACCGAATCAGCCCCAGCATTTT
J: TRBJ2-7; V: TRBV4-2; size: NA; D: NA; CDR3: CASSQGTGLTYEQYF; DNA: TGTGCCAGCAGCCAAGGGACTGGACTTACCTACGAGCAGTACTTC
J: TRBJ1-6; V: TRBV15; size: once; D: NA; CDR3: CATSRDSSPLHF; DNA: TGTGCCACCAGCAGGGACTCCTCACCCCTCCACTTT
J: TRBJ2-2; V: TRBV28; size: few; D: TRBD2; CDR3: CASSLAGEGTGELFF; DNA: TGTGCCAGCAGTTTAGCGGGAGAGGGAACCGGGGAGCTGTTTTTT
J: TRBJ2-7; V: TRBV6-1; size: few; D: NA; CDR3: CASSEAAGIQYEQYF; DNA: TGTGCCAGCAGTGAAGCGGCAGGGATACAATACGAGCAGTACTTC
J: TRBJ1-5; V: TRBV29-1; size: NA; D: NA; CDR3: CSVGTVGGQPQHF; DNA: TGCAGCGTCGGGACCGTCGGGGGTCAGCCCCAGCATTTT
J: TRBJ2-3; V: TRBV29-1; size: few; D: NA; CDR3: CSVSRGRTDTQYF; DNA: TGCAGCGTTTCCAGGGGTAGAACAGATACGCAGTATTTT
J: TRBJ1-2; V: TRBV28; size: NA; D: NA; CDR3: CASSLGRVNYGYTF; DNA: TGTGCCAGCAGTTTAGGGAGGGTTAACTATGGCTACACCTTC
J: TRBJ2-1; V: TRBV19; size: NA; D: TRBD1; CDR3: CASSIRQGANEQFF; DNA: TGTGCCAGTAGTATACGTCAGGGGGCCAATGAGCAGTTCTTC
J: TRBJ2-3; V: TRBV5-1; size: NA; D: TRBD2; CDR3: CASSLGLAGATDTQYF; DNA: TGCGCCAGCAGCTTAGGACTAGCGGGGGCCACAGATACGCAGTATTTT
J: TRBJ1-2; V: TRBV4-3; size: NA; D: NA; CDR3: CASSQDTGGYTF; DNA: TGCGCCAGCAGCCAAGATACAGGCGGCTACACCTTC
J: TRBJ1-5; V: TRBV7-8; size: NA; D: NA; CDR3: CASSLGGQNNQPQHF; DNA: TGTGCCAGCAGCTTAGGAGGGCAGAATAATCAGCCCCAGCATTTT
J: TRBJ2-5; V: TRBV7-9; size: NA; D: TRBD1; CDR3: CASSPGTVLETQYF; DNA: TGTGCCAGCAGCCCTGGGACAGTTCTGGAGACCCAGTACTTC